One sample yielded the 18 T cell receptor beta chains listed below, sequenced in a study of TIL therapy for anti-PD-1-resistant metastatic lung cancer. The immunoSEQ assay was v3. Sequenced by immunoSEQ multiplex PCR; TCRdb stores in-frame clones only, minus some. The sample records about 100,000 clones, less than 70% being singletons. Described time point: pre-treatment sample, taken before nivolumab and TIL therapy. The tumor samples were excised metastases, mostly pleural nodules or supraclavicular lymph nodes. The material sequenced was tumor tissue, taken at baseline. Receptor source: a person aged 30 to 80 with non-small cell lung cancer.

This clone was detected ten times or more. The chain couples TRBV5-8 to TRBJ2-3; 9 bases match TRBD2. From germline, CDR1 is SGHTS and CDR2 YDEGEE. The length of the CDR3 is 15 residues. Trimming removed 4 bases from V and 7 bases from J; junction bases left unmatched: 10. For the CDR3, the DNA is TGTGCCAGCAGCCCCGGGACTAGCAAGTTTCATACGCAGTATTTT. Its translation: CASSPGTSKFHTQYF.

The genes are TRBV2 and TRBJ1-1; the match to TRBD1 covers 11 bases. The V and J ends lost 8 bases and 5 bases, in that order; junction bases with no gene match: 1. This CDR3 is built from 12 residues. Germline V CDR1 and CDR2: SNHLY, FYNNEI. The CDR3: CASGTGGTEAFF. The CDR3 region has the DNA TGTGCCAGCGGGACAGGGGGGACTGAAGCTTTCTTT.

J is TRBJ2-3 and V is TRBV13; 8 bases align to TRBD2. CDR1 is PRHDT and CDR2 is FYEKMQ in the germline V gene (reference sequence). Losses at the gene ends were 0 bases for V and 3 bases for J; bases not matched to a gene: 5. This CDR3 comprises 16 residues. This chain's CDR3 is CASSLGPGGFTDTQYF. CDR3 bases: TGTGCCAGCAGCTTAGGACCGGGGGGGTTTACAGATACGCAGTATTTT.

The chain joins TRBV7-9 to TRBJ2-7; D is unresolved. V lost 5 bases to trimming and J lost 2 bases, with 13 bases between them. This CDR3 is built from 14 residues. The germline gives CDR1 SEHNR, CDR2 FQNEAQ (reference sequence). The CDR3 DNA is TGTGCCAGCAGCCCTCGGAAGGAAACCTACGAGCAGTACTTC. This gives the protein CASSPRKETYEQYF.

This sequence joins TRBV10-1 and TRBJ2-7; 7 nucleotides agree with TRBD2. CDR1 and CDR2 from the germline V gene are WNHNN and SYGVQD (reference sequence). The CDR3 covers 17 residues. V trimming: 7 bases; J trimming: 3 bases; junction bases outside the gene matches: 18. CDR3 amino acids: CASIIMGRLGGDYEQYF. The CDR3 nucleotides read TGCGCCAGCATCATCATGGGGAGGTTGGGAGGGGACTACGAGCAGTACTTC.

The chain recombines TRBV30 with TRBJ2-3; D not resolved. CDR3 length: 14 residues. Germline CDR1 GTSNPN, CDR2 SVGIG (reference sequence). The germline V and J ends were trimmed by 5 bases and 4 bases, with 16 bases remaining between them. The CDR3 DNA reads TGTGCCTGGTCCCTCCTAGGACGTGCAGATACGCAGTATTTT. Protein sequence: CAWSLLGRADTQYF.

The chain is built from TRBV5-1 and TRBJ2-1; D unresolved. The germline CDR1 and CDR2 sequences are SGHRS and YFSETQ. The V gene lost 4 bases and the J gene lost 5 bases, with 13 bases spanning the gap. The CDR3 loop spans 14 amino acids. CDR3 coding DNA: TGCGCCAGCAGCGATGGATTGGTCCACAATGAGCAGTTCTTC. Its protein product is CASSDGLVHNEQFF.

The rearrangement joins TRBV5-4 to TRBJ1-6; perhaps TRBD1 as D (5 bases). V was trimmed by 5 bases and J by 6 bases, leaving 12 bases between them. CDR3 size: 14 residues. Per germline, CDR1 SGHNT and CDR2 YYREEE (reference sequence). Here the CDR3 DNA reads TGTGCCAGCAGGGGGGGGAACCCTAATTCACCCCTCCACTTT. Translation: CASRGGNPNSPLHF.

This chain connects TRBV5-1 to TRBJ2-7, with TRBD2 identical over 12 bases. CDR3 length equals 17 residues. Germline loops: CDR1 SGHRS, CDR2 YFSETQ. The ends lost 4 bases at V and 2 bases at J; junction bases unmatched: 10. CDR3 residues: CASSPGLAGGFAYEQYF. DNA for the CDR3: TGCGCCAGCAGCCCGGGACTAGCGGGTGGTTTCGCCTACGAGCAGTACTTC.

The chain uses TRBV5-4 and TRBJ1-4; tentatively, D is TRBD1 (5 bases). V gave up 4 bases and J gave up 7 bases, with 14 bases separating them. The germline V gene has CDR1 SGHNT and CDR2 YYREEE (reference sequence). CDR3 size: 14 residues. This chain's CDR3 is CASSLMGGTEKLFF. The CDR3 region has the DNA TGTGCCAGCAGCCTCATGGGAGGGACTGAAAAACTGTTTTTT.

The V gene is TRBV4-1, the J gene TRBJ2-5; D tentatively reads TRBD1 or TRBD2 (5 bases each). V was shortened by 0 bases and J by 5 bases, with 13 bases between the two germline ends. Per germline, CDR1 MGHRA and CDR2 YSYEKL. The CDR3 covers 15 residues. This CDR3 reads CASSQEGAGLETQYF. In nucleotides, the CDR3 is TGCGCCAGCAGCCAAGAAGGGGCGGGTTTGGAGACCCAGTACTTC.

The CDR3 region has the DNA TGTGCCAGCAGCTTAGCGGGCGCAGATACGCAGTATTTT. Translated, it gives CASSLAGADTQYF. J is TRBJ2-3 and V is TRBV7-8; D remains unclear. The CDR3 totals 13 residues. Germline lookup yields CDR1 SGHVS and CDR2 FQNEAQ. Between the trimmed V and J ends, which lost 0 bases and 4 bases, there was a span of 5 bases.

The chain couples TRBV3-1 (or the pseudogene TRBV3-2) to TRBJ2-7; TRBD1 aligns across 7 bases. V was clipped by 4 bases and J by 8 bases; unmatched bases: 11. CDR1 LGHDT and CDR2 YNNKEL come from the germline V gene (reference sequence). This CDR3 comprises 14 residues. Written as DNA, the CDR3 is TGTGCCAGCAGCCGTCCCGGGACAGCTACCCAGCAGTACTTC. It encodes CASSRPGTATQQYF.

This clone was picked up one time. CDR3 coding DNA: TGTGCTAGTGGTCTAGGGGGAAATGAGCAGTTCTTC. As protein: CASGLGGNEQFF. This rearrangement joins TRBV12-5 to TRBJ2-1, with D possibly matching TRBD1 (6 bases). V dropped 5 bases and J dropped 7 bases, with 9 bases sitting between them. Germline assignment: CDR1 LGHNT and CDR2 FRNRAP. There are 12 residues in the CDR3.

V usage is TRBV2 and J usage is TRBJ1-5, with D possibly being TRBD1 (5 bases). The length of the CDR3 is 13 residues. V gave up 6 bases and J gave up 9 bases, with 15 bases separating them. Germline CDR1 reads SNHLY; CDR2 reads FYNNEI. The CDR3 nucleotides read TGTGCCAGCAGGGGGGACGCCTCCCGGCCCCAGCATTTT. Translating it yields CASRGDASRPQHF.

Remarks on this clone: A single base separates this from a much larger clone, so it may be a read error. Other DNA sequences of this sample code for an identical CDR3. This chain connects TRBV6-5 to TRBJ1-1; D might be TRBD1 (5 bases). Trimming removed 6 bases at V and 4 bases at J, with 6 bases between. The germline CDR1 and CDR2 sequences are MNHEY and SVGAGI. The CDR3 consists of 11 residues. The CDR3 is CASRGVTEAFF. In nucleotides, the CDR3 is TGTGCCAGCAGAGGGGTCACTGAAGCTTTCTTT.

Concerning this clone: At the DNA level, this CDR3 is encoded by other sequences in the same sample as well. The genes are TRBV18 and TRBJ2-6, with TRBD1 as a possible D gene (5 bases). From germline, CDR1 is KGHSH and CDR2 LQKENI. V was clipped by 6 bases and J by 1 base, with 7 bases between them. There are 14 residues in the CDR3. CDR3: CASSPGSGANVLTF. CDR3 sequence (DNA): TGTGCCAGCTCTCCAGGGTCTGGGGCCAACGTCCTGACTTTC. Together with reference TRBV18 and TRBJ2-6, the CDR3 gives the full variable domain: NAGVMQNPRHLVRRRGQEARLRCSPMKGHSHVYWYRQLPEEGLKFMVYLQKENIIDESGMPKERFSAEFPKEGPSILRIQQVVRGDSAAYFCASSPGSGANVLTFGAGSRLTVL.

The rearrangement uses TRBV6-5 and TRBJ2-5; possible D gene TRBD1, 6 bases. The CDR3 spans 16 residues. The V gene's germline CDR1 is MNHEY and CDR2 SVGAGI. V was trimmed by 0 bases and J by 2 bases, leaving 13 bases between them. The CDR3 here is CASSYSTGPSQETQYF. DNA for the CDR3: TGTGCCAGCAGTTACTCGACAGGCCCGTCTCAAGAGACCCAGTACTTC.